This T cell receptor (beta chain) emerged from a study of response to subunit inactivated influenza vaccine. This clonotype was detected only a few times. J lost 0 bases, V lost 7 bases, and 8 bases had no gene match. This CDR3 is built from 16 residues. Via MiXCR, TCRdb re-called the RT-PCR reads, giving one row per CDR3 protein. The table includes 450,000 to 600,000 distinct CDR3 sequences, approximately 6.9% detected once. This clonotype originated in a man aged 50-75 years who received an inactivated influenza vaccine. The specimen was PBMCs from blood, collected roughly 24 months after vaccination. The chain recombines TRBV12-3 or TRBV12-4 with TRBJ1-1; 10 positions agree with TRBD1. The CDR3: CASNRAGTGVNTEAFF. The CDR3 DNA sequence: TGTGCCAGCAACCGAGCCGGGACAGGGGTGAACACTGAAGCTTTCTTT.